The entry below gives a single T cell receptor (beta chain) sequence along with its context. TCRdb reanalysed the RT-PCR reads using MiXCR and keeps one entry per CDR3 protein. This sample has about 680,000 distinct CDR3 sequences, with 14% found just once. Trimming cost V 8 bases and J 7 bases; bases outside gene matches: 11. This CDR3 has 14 amino acids. CDR1 MGHDK and CDR2 SYGVNS come from the germline V gene. The receptor's source is a female donor in good health, serving as a healthy control. The specimen sequenced was memory CD4+ T cells from blood. The rearrangement joins TRBV25-1 to TRBJ1-2, with 9 nucleotides matching TRBD1. The CDR3 nucleotides read TGTGCCAGCCGTGGACAGGGGCCGATCGGTGGCTACACCTTC. Its translation: CASRGQGPIGGYTF.